This T cell receptor beta chain stems from a study of T-cell reconstitution after alpha-beta-depleted transplantation in children (dated by TCRdb to the mid-2010s). In the study overall: The study quantitatively tracked T-cell immune reconstitution after TCRalphabeta/CD19-depleted allogeneic hematopoietic cell transplantation in children using TCR repertoire profiling.

V lost 5 bases and J lost 6 bases; the stretch between them is 20 bases long. From its cysteine to its phenylalanine, the CDR3 spans 16 amino acids. Only CDR3 DNA is held: 48 bases, read in frame from base 1. CDR1 SGHTA and CDR2 FQGTGA were looked up in the germline V gene. This clonotype came up many times. No cognate antigen has been identified for it. Base qualities are not at hand, and no much larger clone is one base apart. The method behind the library was PCR. Sequencing took place on an Illumina HiSeq 2500. TCR libraries were prepared with molecular barcoding, using unique molecular identifiers to normalize TCRbeta repertoire quantification. TCRdb reprocessing: public reads trimmed at Q25 with fastp, clones called with MiXCR, in-frame beta chains kept. CDR3 protein duplicates are merged, each entry listing the most common genes and DNA. Counted in this sample were about 400,000 distinct CDR3 sequences; over 20% of them appeared once. The top ten constitute less than 4.5% of the sample.

The chain is made from TRBV7-3 and TRBJ1-3, with a weak D call of TRBD1 (5 bases match). The sample consisted of PBMCs from the stem cell graft donor, taken from the stem cell graft. This sequence originates from a human donor who donated a stem cell graft to a child with acute myeloid leukemia. Here the CDR3 is given as CASSPGGVGAVNTIYF. The bases read TGTGCCAGCAGCCCCGGCGGAGTAGGGGCGGTAAACACCATATATTTT.